What follows is one T cell receptor beta chain and its context. The V end was cut by 10 bases, the J end by 5 bases, with 18 bases between. The CDR3 length is 13 residues. Authors' processing steps: Reference gene primer amplification in the assay estimated nucleated cell counts. Data came from immunoSEQ multiplex PCR; TCRdb stores just in-frame clones and leaves some out. Clone size and V and J calls were adopted from that table, with D and trimming inferred from the DNA. The sample has under 200,000 clones, under 95% seen once. The data belong to a study of blood T cell repertoires in COVID-19. About the research overall: Acute and convalescent COVID-19 samples came from the United States, Italy and Spain. In each case, the material was cDNA or gDNA derived from T cells, B-cell-depleted T cells, or PBMCs.

The sequence derives from a man in his late teens or twenties with COVID-19, enrolled during active disease. Sequencing input: peripheral blood. The chain is built from TRBV23-1 and TRBJ2-7; TRBD1 is a possible D gene (5 bases). TRBV23-1 is classed as an ORF, of uncertain function. The CDR3 protein is CAIEGAGRHEQYF. The CDR3, as DNA: TGCGCCATTGAAGGGGCAGGGCGCCACGAGCAGTACTTC.